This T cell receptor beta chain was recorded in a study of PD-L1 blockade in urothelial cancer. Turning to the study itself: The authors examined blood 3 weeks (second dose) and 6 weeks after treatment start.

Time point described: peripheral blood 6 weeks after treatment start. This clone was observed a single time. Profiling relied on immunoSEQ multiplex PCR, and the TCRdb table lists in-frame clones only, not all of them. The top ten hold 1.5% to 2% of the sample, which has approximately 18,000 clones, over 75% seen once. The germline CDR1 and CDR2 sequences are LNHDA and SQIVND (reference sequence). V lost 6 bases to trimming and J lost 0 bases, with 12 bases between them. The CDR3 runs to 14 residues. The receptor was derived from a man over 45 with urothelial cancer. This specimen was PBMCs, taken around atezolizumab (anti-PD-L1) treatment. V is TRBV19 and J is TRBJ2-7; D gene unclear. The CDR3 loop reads CASRPRRSSYEQYF. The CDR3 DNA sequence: TGTGCCAGTAGACCTCGTAGGAGCTCCTACGAGCAGTACTTC.